One sample yielded the 24 T cell receptor beta chains listed below, sequenced in a study of blood T cell repertoires in COVID-19. The repertoire was sequenced with immunoSEQ multiplex PCR; TCRdb's copy has only in-frame clones and lacks some. The sample has over 200,000 clones, about 90% seen once; the top ten hold under 2.5%. The specimen sequenced was peripheral blood. The receptor source for this set is a man between 40 and 49 years old with active or convalescent COVID-19.

The V and J genes are TRBV5-1 and TRBJ1-4, with 10 bases matching TRBD1. CDR3 length equals 18 residues. CDR1 SGHRS and CDR2 YFSETQ come from the germline V gene. Unmatched junction bases numbered 10, after V lost 5 bases and J lost 0 bases. CDR3 coding DNA: TGCGCCAGCAGAAACGGACAGGGGGGACCTTCAACTAATGAAAAACTGTTTTTT. Translated, it gives CASRNGQGGPSTNEKLFF.

The rearrangement uses TRBV30 and TRBJ1-1; 7 bases are shared with TRBD1. The CDR3 is 13 amino acids. Germline lookup yields CDR1 GTSNPN and CDR2 SVGIG (reference sequence). V shed 1 base and J 3 bases; nucleotides not matched to a gene: 2. CDR3 nucleotide sequence: TGTGCCTGGAGTGGCAGGGGGGACACTGAAGCTTTCTTT. Protein: CAWSGRGDTEAFF. The variable domain in full, completed from reference TRBV30 and TRBJ1-1, reads SQTIHQWPATLVQPVGSPLSLECTVEGTSNPNLYWYRQAAGRGLQLLFYSVGIGQISSEVPQNLSASRPQDRQFILSSKKLLLSDSGFYLCAWSGRGDTEAFFGQGTRLTVV.

The chain couples TRBV18 to TRBJ1-1, with D unclear. V was cut by 2 bases and J by 4 bases, with 11 bases left in between. The CDR3 totals 14 residues. Germline CDR1 and CDR2: KGHSH and LQKENI. In DNA, the CDR3 is TGTGCCAGCTCACCAGAGAGGGTGGCCACTGAAGCTTTCTTT. As protein: CASSPERVATEAFF.

This chain joins TRBV7-8 and TRBJ1-4; D may be TRBD1 (6 bases). Deletions cut 1 base from V and 3 bases from J, with 12 bases between. The CDR3 spans 16 residues. Germline lookup yields CDR1 SGHVS and CDR2 FQNEAQ. CDR3 bases: TGTGCCAGCAGCTTAGTAGGTACAGGGCCTAATGAAAAACTGTTTTTT. It is translated as CASSLVGTGPNEKLFF. The full variable domain, its missing parts supplied by reference TRBV7-8 and TRBJ1-4, is GAGVSQSPRYKVAKRGQDVALRCDPISGHVSLFWYQQALGQGPEFLTYFQNEAQLDKSGLPSDRFFAERPEGSVSTLKIQRTQQEDSAVYLCASSLVGTGPNEKLFFGSGTQLSVL.

Written as DNA, the CDR3 is TGTGCCAGCAGTTTCCGGGGTGACGGCAATCAGCCCCAGCATTTT. Encoded protein: CASSFRGDGNQPQHF. The V call is TRBV28, the J call TRBJ1-5; D unclear. This CDR3 region has 15 residues. V was cut by 3 bases and J by 2 bases, with 11 bases left in between. Germline lookup yields CDR1 MDHEN and CDR2 SYDVKM.

The J gene is TRBJ1-2, the V gene TRBV19; D call uncertain. Deletions cut 6 bases from V and 2 bases from J, with 16 bases between. CDR3 length equals 15 residues. The germline V gene has CDR1 LNHDA and CDR2 SQIVND (reference sequence). This CDR3 reads CASRLAEPSNYGYTF. The CDR3 bases are TGTGCCAGTAGACTCGCGGAGCCCTCCAACTATGGCTACACCTTC.

The rearrangement joins TRBV28 to TRBJ2-2; D might be TRBD2 (5 bases). V lost 6 bases to trimming and J lost 3 bases, with 20 bases between them. The CDR3 is made up of 17 amino acids. Looked up from germline, CDR1 is MDHEN and CDR2 is SYDVKM. The CDR3: CASRIDAGESYTGELFF. DNA of the CDR3: TGTGCCAGCAGAATCGACGCCGGGGAGTCTTACACCGGGGAGCTGTTTTTT.

V usage is TRBV29-1 and J usage is TRBJ1-2, with 9 bases lining up with TRBD1. Trimming at V came to 4 bases and at J to 5 bases, leaving 5 bases not matched to a gene. This CDR3 has 13 amino acids. From germline, CDR1 is SQVTM and CDR2 ANQGSEA. CDR3 protein: CSVVWTGEYGYTF. CDR3 nucleotide sequence: TGCAGCGTTGTATGGACAGGGGAATATGGCTACACCTTC.

This chain uses TRBV5-1 with TRBJ2-1; D may be TRBD1 (6 bases). The CDR3 is 15 residues long. Germline V CDR1 and CDR2: SGHRS, YFSETQ. V dropped 4 bases and J dropped 3 bases, with 14 bases sitting between them. The CDR3 DNA reads TGCGCCAGCAGCCCCCCGACAGGTCTCTACAATGAGCAGTTCTTC. Translated, it gives CASSPPTGLYNEQFF.

This sequence joins TRBV4-1 and TRBJ2-3; TRBD2 aligns across 9 bases. This CDR3 comprises 17 residues. The junction had 10 bases not matched to a gene; V was cut back by 0 bases and J by 6 bases. Germline V gives CDR1 MGHRA, CDR2 YSYEKL. The CDR3 bases are TGCGCCAGCAGCCAAGATTTCCTAGCGGGACACGTGGATACGCAGTATTTT. Protein sequence: CASSQDFLAGHVDTQYF.

The chain employs TRBV7-9 and TRBJ2-7; 7 bases are shared with TRBD1. The CDR3 runs 16 residues. Germline V gene data show CDR1 as SEHNR and CDR2 as FQNEAQ (reference sequence). Trimming took 1 base from V and 0 from J; bases not matched to a gene: 6. CDR3 in DNA: TGTGCCAGCAGCTTAGTTTGGACAGGCGACTCCTACGAGCAGTACTTC. Translating it yields CASSLVWTGDSYEQYF.

The chain joins TRBV28 to TRBJ1-4; maybe TRBD1 (6 bases). The CDR3 consists of 13 residues. The V end was cut by 4 bases, the J end by 13 bases, with 16 bases between. Germline CDR1 MDHEN, CDR2 SYDVKM. The DNA for the CDR3 is TGTGCCAGCAGTTCCCCCTATGACAGGAGACTGTTTTTT. Translated: CASSSPYDRRLFF.

The chain links TRBV28 to TRBJ1-5; D possibly corresponds to TRBD1 (6 bases). The CDR3 extends over 18 amino acids. Trimming took 3 bases from V and 2 from J, leaving 20 bases between them. Per the germline V gene, CDR1 is MDHEN and CDR2 is SYDVKM. CDR3 amino acids: CASSLGGRGSYGNQPQHF. The CDR3 bases are TGTGCCAGCAGTTTGGGGGGGCGCGGGTCGTATGGCAATCAGCCCCAGCATTTT.

The gene calls are TRBV3-1 (or the pseudogene TRBV3-2) and TRBJ2-7, with unresolved D. This CDR3 region has 15 residues. Trimming left V 0 bases short and J 2 bases short, with 11 bases between. Germline CDR1 and CDR2: LGHDT and YNNKEL (reference sequence). The CDR3 DNA follows: TGTGCCAGCAGCCAAGATCTAACTGTCACCTACGAGCAGTACTTC. This codes for CASSQDLTVTYEQYF.

The genes are TRBV6-6 and TRBJ1-2; TRBD1 might be the D (5 bases). The CDR3 covers 15 residues. The V and J ends lost 4 bases and 1 base respectively, with 13 bases between them. Per germline, CDR1 MNHNY and CDR2 SVGAGI (reference sequence). CDR3 in amino acids: CASSSSDRINYGYTF. The CDR3 nucleotides read TGTGCCAGCAGTTCCTCCGACAGAATTAACTATGGCTACACCTTC.

This sequence joins TRBV28 and TRBJ2-7, with TRBD1 matching 7 bases. The CDR3 is 15 amino acids. The J segment lost 0 bases and the V segment lost 8 bases, leaving 10 bases of the junction unmatched. CDR1 and CDR2 from the germline V gene are MDHEN and SYDVKM. CDR3 coding DNA: TGTGCCAGCGGTATCAGGGGGTTTTCCTCCTACGAGCAGTACTTC. Its protein is CASGIRGFSSYEQYF. The whole variable domain, filled in from reference TRBV28 and TRBJ2-7, reads DVKVTQSSRYLVKRTGEKVFLECVQDMDHENMFWYRQDPGLGLRLIYFSYDVKMKEKGDIPEGYSVSREKKERFSLILESASTNQTSMYLCASGIRGFSSYEQYFGPGTRLTVT.

This clone was counted between two and nine times. V and J are TRBV6-6 and TRBJ2-1, with D possibly being TRBD1 (6 bases). The germline V gene has CDR1 MNHNY and CDR2 SVGAGI (reference sequence). V lost 5 bases, J lost 0 bases, and 11 bases lay in between. The CDR3 totals 15 residues. CDR3 sequence: CASSPRGGSYNEQFF. CDR3 coding DNA: TGTGCCAGCAGTCCCCGAGGGGGCTCCTACAATGAGCAGTTCTTC.

The chain recombines TRBV18 with TRBJ2-1; 10 positions agree with TRBD1. The germline V gene encodes CDR1 KGHSH and CDR2 LQKENI. The CDR3 sequence is 14 residues long. Trimming removed 5 bases from V and 7 bases from J; junction bases left unmatched: 5. The CDR3 spells CASSEGQGSNEQFF. The CDR3 nucleotides are TGTGCCAGCTCAGAGGGACAGGGGAGTAATGAGCAGTTCTTC. Full variable domain (outside the CDR3, taken from reference TRBV18 and TRBJ2-1): NAGVMQNPRHLVRRRGQEARLRCSPMKGHSHVYWYRQLPEEGLKFMVYLQKENIIDESGMPKERFSAEFPKEGPSILRIQQVVRGDSAAYFCASSEGQGSNEQFFGPGTRLTVL.

The chain uses TRBV28 and TRBJ1-2; TRBD1 might be the D (6 bases). CDR3 size: 15 residues. Germline CDR1 is MDHEN and CDR2 is SYDVKM. V was clipped by 4 bases and J by 8 bases, with 20 bases between them. CDR3 protein: CASSSRGGAERGYTF. CDR3 bases: TGTGCCAGCAGTTCGAGAGGGGGGGCGGAAAGGGGCTACACCTTC.

In DNA form, the CDR3 reads TGTGCCAGCAGACCCTTTCCGGGACAGCAAAAAATCCCTTACGAGCAGTACTTC. It encodes CASRPFPGQQKIPYEQYF. The chain uses TRBV28 and TRBJ2-7, with TRBD1 matching 7 bases. CDR1 and CDR2 from the germline V gene are MDHEN and SYDVKM. This CDR3 is built from 18 residues. V was pared by 6 bases and J by 4 bases, with 21 bases of the junction left unmatched.

The count of this clone is one. This chain joins TRBV2 and TRBJ1-2; TRBD1 agrees at 8 bases. This CDR3 region has 15 residues. The germline V gene encodes CDR1 SNHLY and CDR2 FYNNEI. Trimming took 3 bases from V and 4 from J; bases not matched to a gene: 7. In nucleotides, the CDR3 is TGTGCCAGCAGTGACCCACAGGGGGAAAGCTATGGCTACACCTTC. Its translation is CASSDPQGESYGYTF.

The chain recombines TRBV5-4 with TRBJ2-1, with a weak D call TRBD2 (6 bases). The V and J ends lost 2 bases and 10 bases respectively, with 13 bases between them. Germline V gene lookup returns CDR1 SGHNT and CDR2 YYREEE (reference sequence). The CDR3 has 13 residues. The CDR3 loop reads CASSLGGGGEQFF. Here the CDR3 DNA reads TGTGCCAGCAGCTTAGGAGGTGGGGGGGAGCAGTTCTTC.

The CDR3 loop reads CSVEMAGGREKLFF. The DNA of the CDR3 is TGCAGCGTTGAAATGGCAGGGGGCCGAGAAAAACTGTTTTTT. The V call is TRBV29-1, the J call TRBJ1-4, with 8 bases fitting TRBD1. CDR1 and CDR2 from the germline V gene are SQVTM and ANQGSEA. The V segment lost 2 bases and the J segment 8 bases; nucleotides outside the gene matches: 7. CDR3 length: 14 amino acids.

The chain links TRBV19 to TRBJ1-2; D is ambiguous. With 6 bases removed from V and 4 bases from J, the gap between germline ends came to 12 bases. Germline assignment: CDR1 LNHDA and CDR2 SQIVND (reference sequence). CDR3 size: 13 residues. Here the CDR3 reads CASSSGMPYGYTF. The DNA for the CDR3 is TGTGCCAGTAGCTCTGGCATGCCCTATGGCTACACCTTC.